The entry below describes one T cell receptor beta chain. Across several immunoSEQ plates, the genomic DNA of each subset was split evenly. Sequencing used immunoSEQ multiplex PCR; TCRdb keeps in-frame clones, though not all of them. The sample lists about 1.9 million clones; approximately 92% were seen once. This entry is derived from a study of shared clonotypes between healthy human individuals. Germline CDR1 MDHEN, CDR2 SYDVKM. The germline V and J ends were trimmed by 10 bases and 8 bases, with 15 bases remaining between them. The CDR3 loop spans 12 amino acids. Naive CD8 cells were CD45RO-negative, positively selected for CCR7, excluding terminally differentiated effector memory CD45RA+ cells.

The sample consisted of naive CD8+ T cells from PBMCs. The rearrangement joins TRBV28 to TRBJ2-1; D not resolved. The receptor was derived from a man aged 18 to 29 in good health. Some clones in this sample may be carry-over from other donors' samples. The CDR3 loop reads CATSTVWDEQFF. DNA for the CDR3: TGTGCCACCAGCACGGTTTGGGATGAGCAGTTCTTC.